This TCR beta chain was found in a study of T-cell memory formation after mild COVID-19 (dated by TCRdb to the early 2020s). About the study as a whole: Most TCR sequence clusters were specific to one of the two donors. Longitudinal TCRalpha and TCRbeta repertoire sequencing tracked T-cell clones expanding and contracting after mild COVID-19 in two donors. Two young, previously healthy adult volunteers made up the cohort, one male and one female. On the study overall, not on this receptor specifically: Contracting CD4+ clones turned up mainly in the CM and EM memory subsets, whereas EMRA was where CD8+ clones were enriched. The study covered only a couple of mild cases, and larger cohorts including severe cases with pre-infection samples were considered necessary. Whether the second-wave clones peaking on day 37 were SARS-CoV-2 specific was not confirmed. Clones that contracted from day 15 to 85 showed balanced CD4/CD8 phenotypes, whereas a second wave of clones that expanded from day 15 to 37 leaned towards CD4+. Some responding clones were detected in pre-infection memory, which suggested that pre-existing cross-reactive memory T cells had joined the SARS-CoV-2 response.

Sequenced using an Illumina NovaSeq 6000. cDNA libraries for TCRalpha and TCRbeta were prepared by 5'RACE using constant-segment primers, with sample barcodes and unique molecular identifiers added. Trizol reagent was used to extract RNA from every sample. Amplification of the libraries took two PCR steps, and the second step added a second sample barcode plus Illumina TruSeq adapters. Libraries were sequenced on an Illumina NovaSeq with 2 x 150 bp paired-end reads. On the study's bioinformatics: Demultiplexing of reads and collapsing into UMI-guided consensus sequences were performed with migec v1.2.7. Using mixcr v2.1.11, the UMI consensuses were aligned to TRA and TRB V and J templates and assembled into clonotypes. Clonotypes were classified as expanded or contracted when called significant by both edgeR and NoisET, with noise models trained on biological replicates. For edgeR calls, the cutoffs were a false discovery rate-adjusted p below 0.01 and a log2 fold-change threshold of 1. As an exploratory analysis of dynamics, PCA with hierarchical clustering was applied to max-normalized trajectories of the 1000 most abundant clonotypes. Separately sequenced CD4+ and CD8+ repertoires were used to assign a CD4 or CD8 phenotype to each responding clone. TCRdb itself trimmed the public reads at Q25 with fastp, ran MiXCR and retained productive beta chains. Rows matching on CDR3 protein sequence are summarized as one entry with the most common DNA and genes. TCRdb, not the authors, supplied the V and J calls. The sample table contains about 130,000 distinct CDR3 sequences; only one count was recorded for approximately 5.9% of them. The ten largest clonotypes hold under 2.5% of the sample.

Ficoll-Paque density gradient centrifugation was the method used to isolate PBMCs. This clonotype occurred a few times. Its specific antigen is unknown. Nothing much larger sits one base from this clone, and base qualities are not available. Per the germline V gene (reference sequence), MNHNY is the CDR1 and SVGAGI is the CDR2. The cysteine opens and the phenylalanine closes a CDR3 of 15 amino acids. Just CDR3 DNA is preserved here, 45 bases in frame from base 1. V loses 10 bases of germline sequence and J loses 4 bases, and the interval between the two ends is 20 bases. Sample: PBMCs or a T cell subset sorted from them (not recorded which). The chain is assembled from TRBV6-6 and TRBJ2-1; a weak D assignment points to TRBD2 (7 bases agree). This receptor was identified in an adult woman who had mild COVID-19 (a few samples of this study predate the infection). The sample titles of this study are shuffled in the database, so cell type and time point are left out; the donor was told from shared clones. The CDR3 has the sequence CATIRGGGQYNEQFF. The DNA sequence reads TGTGCCACCATCAGAGGCGGGGGCCAGTACAATGAGCAGTTCTTC.